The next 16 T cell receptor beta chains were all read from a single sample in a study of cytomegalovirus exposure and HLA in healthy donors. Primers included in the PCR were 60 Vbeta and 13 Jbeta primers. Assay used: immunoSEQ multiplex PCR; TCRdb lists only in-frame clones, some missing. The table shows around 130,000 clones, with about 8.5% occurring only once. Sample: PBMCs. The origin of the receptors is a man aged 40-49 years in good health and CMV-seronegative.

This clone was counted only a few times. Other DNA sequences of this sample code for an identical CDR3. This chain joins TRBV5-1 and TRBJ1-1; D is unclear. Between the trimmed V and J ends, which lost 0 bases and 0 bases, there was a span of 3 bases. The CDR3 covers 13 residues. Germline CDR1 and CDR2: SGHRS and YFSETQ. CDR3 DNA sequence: TGCGCCAGCAGCTTGGCTGTGAACACTGAAGCTTTCTTT. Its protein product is CASSLAVNTEAFF.

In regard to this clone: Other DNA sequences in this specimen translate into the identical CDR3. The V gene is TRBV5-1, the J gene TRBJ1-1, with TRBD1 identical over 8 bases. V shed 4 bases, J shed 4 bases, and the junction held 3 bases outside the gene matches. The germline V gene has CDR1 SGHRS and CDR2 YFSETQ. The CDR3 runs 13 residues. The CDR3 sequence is CASSSTGGTEAFF. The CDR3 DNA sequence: TGCGCCAGCAGCAGTACAGGGGGCACTGAAGCTTTCTTT. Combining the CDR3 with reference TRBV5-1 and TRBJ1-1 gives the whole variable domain KAGVTQTPRYLIKTRGQQVTLSCSPISGHRSVSWYQQTPGQGLQFLFEYFSETQRNKGNFPGRFSGRQFSNSRSEMNVSTLELGDSALYLCASSSTGGTEAFFGQGTRLTVV.

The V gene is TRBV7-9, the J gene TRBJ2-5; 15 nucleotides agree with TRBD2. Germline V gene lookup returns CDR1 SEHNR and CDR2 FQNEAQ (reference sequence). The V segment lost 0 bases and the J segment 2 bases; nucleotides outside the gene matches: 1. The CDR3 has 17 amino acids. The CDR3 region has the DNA TGTGCCAGCAGCTTAGCAGGACTAGCGGGGGGGCAAGAGACCCAGTACTTC. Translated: CASSLAGLAGGQETQYF.

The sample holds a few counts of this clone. The CDR3 nucleotides read TGTGCCAGCGGGCCGAAGGATGATGGCTACACCTTC. It translates to CASGPKDDGYTF. The chain carries TRBV2 and TRBJ1-2; D is unclear. Germline-derived CDR1 and CDR2 are SNHLY and FYNNEI. Trimming removed 8 bases at V and 6 bases at J, with 13 bases between. The CDR3 totals 12 residues.

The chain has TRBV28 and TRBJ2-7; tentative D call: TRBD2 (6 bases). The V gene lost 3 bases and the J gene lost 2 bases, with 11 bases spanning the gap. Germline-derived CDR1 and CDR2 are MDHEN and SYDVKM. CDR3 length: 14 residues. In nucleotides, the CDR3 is TGTGCCAGCAGTTTCAGTCGGGGGACCTACGAGCAGTACTTC. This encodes CASSFSRGTYEQYF.

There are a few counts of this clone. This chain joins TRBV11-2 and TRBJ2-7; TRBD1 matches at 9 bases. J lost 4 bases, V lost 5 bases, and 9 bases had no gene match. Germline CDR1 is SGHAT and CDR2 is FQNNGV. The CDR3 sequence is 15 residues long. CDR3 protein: CASSVTGTGRYEQYF. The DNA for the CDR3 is TGTGCCAGCAGCGTGACCGGGACAGGGAGGTACGAGCAGTACTTC.

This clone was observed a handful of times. Here the CDR3 DNA reads TGCGCCAGCAGCTCCCAAACAGGGACAGATACGCAGTATTTT. Its protein is CASSSQTGTDTQYF. This chain uses TRBV5-1 with TRBJ2-3; possibly TRBD1 for D (6 bases). From germline, CDR1 is SGHRS and CDR2 YFSETQ. The V and J ends lost 3 bases and 3 bases respectively, with 11 bases between them. This CDR3 spans 14 amino acids.

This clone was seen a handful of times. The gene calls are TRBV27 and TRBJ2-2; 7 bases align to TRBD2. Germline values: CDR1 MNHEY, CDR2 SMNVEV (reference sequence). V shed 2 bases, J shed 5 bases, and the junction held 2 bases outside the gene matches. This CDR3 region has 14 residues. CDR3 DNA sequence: TGTGCCAGCAGTTTAGCGGGGGTGACCGGGGAGCTGTTTTTT. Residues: CASSLAGVTGELFF.

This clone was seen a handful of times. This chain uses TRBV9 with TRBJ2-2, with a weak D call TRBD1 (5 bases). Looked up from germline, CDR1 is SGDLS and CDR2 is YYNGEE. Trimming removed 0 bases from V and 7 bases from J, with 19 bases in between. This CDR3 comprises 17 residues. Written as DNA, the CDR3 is TGTGCCAGCAGCGTAGCCCCGCAGGGATTTATTGACGGGGAGCTGTTTTTT. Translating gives CASSVAPQGFIDGELFF.

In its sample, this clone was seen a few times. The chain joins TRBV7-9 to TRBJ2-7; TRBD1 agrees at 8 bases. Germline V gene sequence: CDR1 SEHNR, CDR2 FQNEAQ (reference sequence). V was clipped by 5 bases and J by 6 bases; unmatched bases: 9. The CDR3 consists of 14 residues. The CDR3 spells CASSTGTGEGEQYF. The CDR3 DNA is TGTGCCAGCAGCACCGGGACAGGAGAGGGCGAGCAGTACTTC.

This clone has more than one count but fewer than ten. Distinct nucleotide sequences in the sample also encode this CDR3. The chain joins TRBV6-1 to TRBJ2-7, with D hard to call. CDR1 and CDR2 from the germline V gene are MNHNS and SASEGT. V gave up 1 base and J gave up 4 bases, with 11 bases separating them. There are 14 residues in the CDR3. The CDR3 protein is CASSEVAAGYEQYF. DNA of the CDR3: TGTGCCAGCAGTGAAGTAGCCGCCGGATACGAGCAGTACTTC.

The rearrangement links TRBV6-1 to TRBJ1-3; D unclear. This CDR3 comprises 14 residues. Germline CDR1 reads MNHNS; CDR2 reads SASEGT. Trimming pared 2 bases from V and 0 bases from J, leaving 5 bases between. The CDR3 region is CASSELDSGNTIYF. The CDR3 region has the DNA TGTGCCAGCAGTGAATTAGACTCTGGAAACACCATATATTTT.

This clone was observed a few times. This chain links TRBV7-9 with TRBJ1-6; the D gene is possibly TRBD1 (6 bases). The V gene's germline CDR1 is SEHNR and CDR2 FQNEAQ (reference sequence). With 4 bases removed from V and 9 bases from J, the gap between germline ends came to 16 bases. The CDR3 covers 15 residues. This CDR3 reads CASSYLGGRSSPLHF. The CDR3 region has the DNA TGTGCCAGCAGCTACTTGGGGGGGCGAAGTTCACCCCTCCACTTT.

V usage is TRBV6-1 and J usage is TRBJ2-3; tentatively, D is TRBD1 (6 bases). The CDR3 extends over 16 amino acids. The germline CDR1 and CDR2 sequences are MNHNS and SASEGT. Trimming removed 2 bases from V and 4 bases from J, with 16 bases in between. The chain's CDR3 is CASSESMGARADTQYF. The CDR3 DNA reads TGTGCCAGCAGTGAAAGCATGGGGGCGCGCGCAGATACGCAGTATTTT.

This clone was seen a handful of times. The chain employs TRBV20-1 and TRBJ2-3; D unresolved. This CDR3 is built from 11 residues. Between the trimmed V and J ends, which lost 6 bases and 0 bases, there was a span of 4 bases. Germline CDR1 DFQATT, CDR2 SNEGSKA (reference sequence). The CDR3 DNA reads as TGCAGTGCGACTAGCACAGATACGCAGTATTTT. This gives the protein CSATSTDTQYF.

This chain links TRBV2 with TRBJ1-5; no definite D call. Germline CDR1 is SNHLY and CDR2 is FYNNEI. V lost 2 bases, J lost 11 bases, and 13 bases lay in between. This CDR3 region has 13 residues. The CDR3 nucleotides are TGTGCCAGCAGTGAAAGCCGGGAGTGGGCCCAGCATTTT. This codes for CASSESREWAQHF.